These 10 T cell receptor beta chains were sequenced from one sample in a study of response to subunit inactivated influenza vaccine. TCRdb re-derived calls from the RT-PCR reads in MiXCR, one entry per CDR3 protein. Counted here are more than 550,000 distinct CDR3 sequences, over 9% occurring once; the ten biggest clones make up around 10%. These sequences were also reported in another study, on T cells expressing NK-cell markers. Turning to that study: What made the TCR beta cDNA was 5'RACE template switching with UMIs.

The sequenced sample was PBMCs from blood, obtained on the day of vaccination. Source of these receptors: a man aged 50 or older who received an inactivated influenza vaccine.

A few counts support this clonotype. This rearrangement joins TRBV5-6 to TRBJ2-7; the D is unclear. Looked up from germline, CDR1 is SGHDT and CDR2 is YYEEEE. Deletions cut 5 bases from V and 3 bases from J, with 12 bases between. CDR3 length equals 13 residues. As DNA, the CDR3 is TGTGCCAGCAGTCGAGATGTGGACTACGAGCAGTACTTC. Its protein product is CASSRDVDYEQYF.

This clonotype appeared many times. The chain carries TRBV5-5 and TRBJ2-1; 10 nucleotides line up with TRBD2. V was clipped by 1 base and J by 7 bases; unmatched bases: 5. Germline values: CDR1 SGHKS, CDR2 YYEKEE (reference sequence). The CDR3 is 15 residues long. The CDR3 bases are TGTGCCAGCAGCTTGCTAGCGGGAGTGGGGAATGAGCAGTTCTTC. Translation: CASSLLAGVGNEQFF.

The table lists this clonotype with a few counts. The gene calls are TRBV28 and TRBJ2-1, with a possible D match to TRBD2 (5 bases). The CDR3 consists of 15 residues. Between the trimmed V and J ends, which lost 7 bases and 0 bases, there was a span of 13 bases. Per the germline V gene, CDR1 is MDHEN and CDR2 is SYDVKM. Here the CDR3 reads CASNGVANSYNEQFF. The CDR3 DNA is TGTGCCAGCAACGGGGTAGCGAACTCCTACAATGAGCAGTTCTTC. Variable domain in full (rest from reference TRBV28 and TRBJ2-1): DVKVTQSSRYLVKRTGEKVFLECVQDMDHENMFWYRQDPGLGLRLIYFSYDVKMKEKGDIPEGYSVSREKKERFSLILESASTNQTSMYLCASNGVANSYNEQFFGPGTRLTVL.

This clonotype was observed a handful of times. The rearrangement joins TRBV5-1 to TRBJ2-7; D is possibly TRBD1 (5 bases). This CDR3 spans 14 amino acids. Looked up from germline, CDR1 is SGHRS and CDR2 is YFSETQ. V was cut by 6 bases and J by 0 bases, with 13 bases left in between. Here the CDR3 reads CASTHGQGSYEQYF. In DNA form, the CDR3 reads TGCGCCAGCACCCACGGCCAGGGCTCCTACGAGCAGTACTTC.

A note on this clonotype: At one end, the junction sequence differs from germline, possibly due to a read error. J is TRBJ2-6 and V is TRBV4-3, with 9 bases aligning to TRBD1. CDR3 size: 18 residues. Germline lookup yields CDR1 LGHNA and CDR2 YSLEER. CDR3 sequence (DNA): TGCGCCAGCAGCAAAGATACAGGGGGCGCGTCTGGGGCCAACGTCCTGACTTTC. Translating it yields CASSKDTGGASGANVLTF.

This clonotype showed up just a few times. The V gene is TRBV5-1, the J gene TRBJ2-3, with a tentative D call TRBD1 (6 bases). This CDR3 is 15 amino acids long. The V end was cut by 5 bases, the J end by 4 bases, with 17 bases between. Looked up from germline, CDR1 is SGHRS and CDR2 is YFSETQ. CDR3 DNA sequence: TGCGCCAGCAGAGCGCAGGGGTTTTCATCAGATACGCAGTATTTT. Protein: CASRAQGFSSDTQYF.

The rearrangement joins TRBV12-3 or TRBV12-4 to TRBJ2-3, with 9 bases aligning to TRBD1. The length of the CDR3 is 14 residues. Trimming at V came to 1 base and at J to 5 bases, leaving 1 base not matched to a gene. This CDR3 reads CASSLDRGQDTQYF. CDR3 in DNA: TGTGCCAGCAGTTTAGACAGGGGGCAAGATACGCAGTATTTT.

This clonotype appeared a few times. V and J are TRBV5-1 and TRBJ2-1; 9 positions agree with TRBD1. The junction had 8 bases not matched to a gene; V was cut back by 0 bases and J by 4 bases. The germline gives CDR1 SGHRS, CDR2 YFSETQ. CDR3 length equals 17 residues. For the CDR3, the DNA is TGCGCCAGCAGCTTGGGGTTACAGGGGGCGGGATACAATGAGCAGTTCTTC. This gives the protein CASSLGLQGAGYNEQFF.

This clonotype was counted at least ten times. The V and J genes are TRBV12-3 or TRBV12-4 and TRBJ2-7; TRBD1 agrees at 11 bases. With 5 bases clipped from V and 4 bases from J, the junction kept 4 bases outside the gene matches. The CDR3 is made up of 14 amino acids. The CDR3 coding sequence is TGTGCCAGCAGTGACCGGGACAGGGGGTACGAGCAGTACTTC. Encoded protein: CASSDRDRGYEQYF.

This clonotype was counted between two and nine times. V is TRBV4-2 and J is TRBJ2-7; 11 nucleotides line up with TRBD2. The CDR3 runs 17 residues. J was trimmed by 3 bases and V by 4 bases; bases with no gene match: 11. Germline CDR1 and CDR2: LGHNA and YNFKEQ. As DNA, the CDR3 is TGTGCCAGCAGCCCCGAACGGCTAGCGGGGGGCTACTACGAGCAGTACTTC. Residues: CASSPERLAGGYYEQYF.